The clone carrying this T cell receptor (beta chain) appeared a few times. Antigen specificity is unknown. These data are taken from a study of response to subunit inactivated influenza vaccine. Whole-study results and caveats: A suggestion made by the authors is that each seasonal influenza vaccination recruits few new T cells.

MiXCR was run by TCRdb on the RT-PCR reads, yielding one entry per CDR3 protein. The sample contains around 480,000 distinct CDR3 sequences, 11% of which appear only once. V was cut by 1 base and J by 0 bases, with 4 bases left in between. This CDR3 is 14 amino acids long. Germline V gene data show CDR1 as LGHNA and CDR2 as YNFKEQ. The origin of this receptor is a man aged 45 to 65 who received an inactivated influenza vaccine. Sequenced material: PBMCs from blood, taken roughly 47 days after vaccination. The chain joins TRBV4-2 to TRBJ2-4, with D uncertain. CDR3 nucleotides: TGTGCCAGCAGCCAAGGGACAGCCAAAAACATTCAGTACTTC. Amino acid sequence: CASSQGTAKNIQYF.